One and the same sample provided the 29 T cell receptor beta chains below, sequenced in a study of tumor-infiltrating lymphocytes in primary liver carcinoma. From roughly 0.5 ug total RNA, TCR beta cDNA was generated with a primer in the constant region. Three nested multiplex PCR rounds, a slightly modified ARM-PCR method, built the TCR beta libraries. Primers for the first two PCR rounds were TRBV1-TRBV30 forward primers and a C-beta reverse primer (approximately 10 cycles per round). TCRdb reanalysed the multiplex PCR reads using MiXCR and keeps one entry per CDR3 protein. The sample contains about 120,000 distinct CDR3 sequences, around two thirds of which appear only once. Scientists recovered RNA and DNA together from approximately 20-30 mg of unsorted bulk tissue. The sequenced material came from tumor-adjacent normal liver tissue. The receptors originated from a woman aged 60-75 years with primary liver carcinoma and hepatitis B virus infection.

V usage is TRBV9 and J usage is TRBJ2-1; tentative D call: TRBD2 (6 bases). Trimming left V 4 bases short and J 0 bases short, with 14 bases between. Germline-derived CDR1 and CDR2 are SGDLS and YYNGEE. The CDR3 is made up of 16 amino acids. CDR3 amino acids: CASSPRLETSYNEQFF. The CDR3 DNA follows: TGTGCCAGCAGCCCCCGACTAGAAACCTCCTACAATGAGCAGTTCTTC.

On this clonotype: This is likely a read error, given that the CDR3 carries no conserved phenylalanine or tryptophan at its end. This sequence joins TRBV11-2 and TRBJ2-5; perhaps TRBD2 as D (5 bases). Germline V gives CDR1 SGHAT, CDR2 FQNNGV. V was cut by 7 bases and J by 1 base, with 13 bases left in between. The CDR3 is 14 amino acids. CDR3 in amino acids: CASKAGEGQETQYL. The CDR3 nucleotides read TGTGCCAGCAAGGCAGGAGAGGGCCAAGAGACCCAGTACTTG.

As regards this clonotype: The junction departs from germline at one end; a sequencing error may be responsible. This sequence joins TRBV6-1 and TRBJ2-5, with TRBD1 matching over 7 bases. CDR1 and CDR2 (germline): MNHNS, SASEGT. The length of the CDR3 is 14 residues. DNA for the CDR3: TGTGCCAGCAGTGAACGGGACAGACAAGGGACCCGGTACTTC. It translates to CASSERDRQGTRYF.

The count of this clonotype is one. It is likely a read error, because the conserved phenylalanine at the end of the CDR3 is missing. This chain connects TRBV12-3 or TRBV12-4 to TRBJ1-1, with 7 bases fitting TRBD1. The junction had 14 bases not matched to a gene; V was cut back by 6 bases and J by 1 base. This CDR3 has 17 residues. The CDR3 here is CASRDGTDTIPNTEAFP. The CDR3 DNA reads TGTGCCAGCAGGGATGGGACAGATACCATTCCGAACACTGAAGCTTTCCCT.

A remark on this clonotype: At one end the junction does not follow the germline gene, possibly because of a read error. This chain joins TRBV11-2 and TRBJ2-7; D possibly uses TRBD1 or TRBD2 (5 bases each). Looked up from germline, CDR1 is SGHAT and CDR2 is FQNNGV. The CDR3 contains 15 residues. The CDR3 here is CVSSLDRGPVPEQYF. The CDR3, as DNA: TGTGTCAGCAGTTTAGATAGGGGACCAGTTCCCGAGCAGTACTTC. Using reference TRBV11-2 and TRBJ2-7 for the parts outside the CDR3, the full variable domain is EAGVAQSPRYKIIEKRQSVAFWCNPISGHATLYWYQQILGQGPKLLIQFQNNGVVDDSQLPKDRFSAERLKGVDSTLKIQPAKLEDSAVYLCVSSLDRGPVPEQYFGPGTRLTVT.

The chain is built from TRBV28 and TRBJ2-7; 7 nucleotides line up with TRBD2. This CDR3 spans 16 amino acids. The germline gives CDR1 MDHEN, CDR2 SYDVKM. The junction had 12 bases not matched to a gene; V was cut back by 7 bases and J by 0 bases. CDR3 sequence reads: CASNLSAGTFSYEQYF. The CDR3 DNA sequence: TGTGCCAGCAACTTATCAGCGGGAACCTTCTCCTACGAGCAGTACTTC.

As to this clonotype: Germline and junction disagree at one end, which may indicate a read error. This chain links TRBV6-2 or TRBV6-3 with TRBJ2-2; no reliable D call. The CDR3 extends over 14 amino acids. CDR1 is MNHEY and CDR2 is SVGEGT in the germline V gene. In DNA form, the CDR3 reads TGTGCCAGCATACAGATGGCCTCCACCGAGGAGCTGTTTTTT. Protein sequence: CASIQMASTEELFF.

On this clonotype itself: This may stem from a read error, because a much larger clone lies one nucleotide away. The V and J genes are TRBV7-9 and TRBJ2-3; tentative D call: TRBD1 (5 bases). The V and J ends lost 1 base and 2 bases respectively, with 10 bases between them. CDR3 size: 15 residues. The germline V gene encodes CDR1 SEHNR and CDR2 FQNEAQ (reference sequence). The CDR3 spells CASSLEAGITDTQYF. CDR3 sequence (DNA): TGTGCCAGCAGCTTAGAGGCAGGGATCACAGATACGCAGTATTTT.

In regard to this clonotype: Its ends do not fully match the called genes, so a read error is possible. CDR3 coding DNA: TGTGCCAGCAGCCTACGGACTGGCGGAGGCACAGATACACAGTATTTT. Its translation is CASSLRTGGGTDTQYF. The V call is TRBV11-2, the J call TRBJ2-3; tentatively, D is TRBD2 (5 bases). The germline CDR1 and CDR2 sequences are SGHAT and FQNNGV. CDR3 length equals 16 residues.

This clonotype has at least ten counts. CDR3 protein: CATSRVHRDDEKLFF. The CDR3 DNA sequence: TGTGCCACCAGCAGAGTCCACAGGGACGATGAAAAACTGTTTTTT. V is TRBV15 and J is TRBJ1-4; a possible D gene is TRBD1 (6 bases). Germline V lookup: CDR1 LNHNV, CDR2 YYDKDF (reference sequence). This CDR3 region has 15 residues. V lost 1 base to trimming and J lost 6 bases, with 12 bases between them.

Turning to this clonotype: Without the conserved terminal phenylalanine or tryptophan, this CDR3 likely stems from a read error. The chain combines TRBV29-1 with TRBJ2-7; D unresolved. The germline CDR1 and CDR2 sequences are SQVTM and ANQGSEA. Trimming left V 4 bases short and J 0 bases short, with 7 bases between. This CDR3 has 12 amino acids. This CDR3 is CSVGFSSYEQYL. In nucleotides, the CDR3 is TGCAGCGTTGGGTTTTCCTCCTACGAGCAGTACCTC.

This clonotype showed up just once. The junction departs from germline at one end; a sequencing error may be responsible. The chain links TRBV12-3 or TRBV12-4 to TRBJ1-5; TRBD1 aligns across 8 bases. The CDR3 extends over 15 amino acids. Here the CDR3 DNA reads TGTGACAGCAGCATGACAGGGGTAAGCAATCAGCCCCAGCATTTT. Its protein is CDSSMTGVSNQPQHF.

This chain uses TRBV7-6 with TRBJ2-2, with 10 positions matching TRBD2. With 5 bases clipped from V and 1 base from J, the junction kept 4 bases outside the gene matches. In germline, CDR1 is SGHVS, CDR2 FNYEAQ. CDR3 size: 16 residues. CDR3 nucleotide sequence: TGTGCCAGCAGCCGTTTAGCGGGAGGGAACACCGGGGAGCTGTTTTTT. This codes for CASSRLAGGNTGELFF. The entire variable domain, with the rest obtained from reference TRBV7-6 and TRBJ2-2, is as follows: GAGVSQSPRYKVTKRGQDVALRCDPISGHVSLYWYRQALGQGPEFLTYFNYEAQQDKSGLPNDRFSAERPEGSISTLTIQRTEQRDSAMYRCASSRLAGGNTGELFFGEGSRLTVL.

The rearrangement links TRBV11-2 to TRBJ2-5, with D possibly matching TRBD2 (5 bases). V was pared by 9 bases and J by 14 bases, with 25 bases between. Germline CDR1 SGHAT, CDR2 FQNNGV. This CDR3 contains 13 residues. The CDR3 DNA follows: TGTGCCAGACGCTTAGATATCGGGGATCGCGAATACTTC. As protein: CARRLDIGDREYF.

This clonotype has more than one count but fewer than ten. A much larger clonotype is one base distant, so this may be a read error. The conserved final phenylalanine or tryptophan is absent from the CDR3, which likely points to a read error. The V and J genes are TRBV5-6 and TRBJ2-1; D is perhaps TRBD2 (5 bases). The CDR3 has 16 residues. The V end lost 4 bases, the J end lost 0 bases, and 14 bases lay between the germline ends. Germline-derived CDR1 and CDR2 are SGHDT and YYEEEE. The CDR3 loop is CASSGQAASSYNEQFL. In DNA form, the CDR3 reads TGTGCCAGCAGCGGCCAAGCGGCAAGCTCCTACAATGAGCAGTTCTTA.

Turning to this clonotype: A read error may produce the germline difference seen at one junction end. The chain joins TRBV6-6 to TRBJ1-4; D gene ambiguous. This CDR3 is 14 amino acids long. Germline loops: CDR1 MNHNY, CDR2 SVGAGI (reference sequence). CDR3 DNA: TGTGCCAGCAGTCAACCCCCCACTAATGAAAAATTGCTTTTT. Translated: CASSQPPTNEKLLF.

This clonotype showed up just once. A junction end diverges from the germline sequence, so it may reflect a read error. The rearrangement uses TRBV6-1 and TRBJ2-2; D may be TRBD1 or TRBD2 (5 bases each). Per germline, CDR1 MNHNS and CDR2 SASEGT. The CDR3 covers 15 residues. CDR3 residues: CVSSEEVGNTGDLFF. The CDR3 coding sequence is TGTGTCAGCAGTGAAGAGGTAGGGAACACCGGGGACCTGTTTTTT.

The rearrangement joins TRBV11-2 to TRBJ2-3, with D maybe TRBD2 (6 bases). The CDR3 length is 15 residues. Germline CDR1 and CDR2: SGHAT and FQNNGV. Deletions cut 5 bases from V and 6 bases from J, with 18 bases between. The CDR3 nucleotides read TGTGCCAGCAGCCCAGACTCGGGCGGGACCGATACGCAGTATTTT. This sequence encodes CASSPDSGGTDTQYF. Supplemented by reference TRBV11-2 and TRBJ2-3, the full variable domain reads EAGVAQSPRYKIIEKRQSVAFWCNPISGHATLYWYQQILGQGPKLLIQFQNNGVVDDSQLPKDRFSAERLKGVDSTLKIQPAKLEDSAVYLCASSPDSGGTDTQYFGPGTRLTVL.

The count of this clonotype is one. At one boundary the junction diverges from the germline segment, which might be a read error. CDR3 residues: CASNLEGSLSNEQFF. The CDR3 nucleotides read TGTGCCAGCAACTTAGAGGGGAGTCTCTCCAATGAGCAGTTCTTC. This sequence joins TRBV11-2 and TRBJ2-1; D may correspond to TRBD1 or TRBD2 (5 bases each). The CDR3 totals 15 residues. Germline loops: CDR1 SGHAT, CDR2 FQNNGV.

Worth noting for this clonotype: A much more abundant neighbour one base away suggests this may be a read error. This chain connects TRBV28 to TRBJ2-3; 7 nucleotides agree with TRBD1. The CDR3 is 14 amino acids. The V gene's germline CDR1 is MDHEN and CDR2 SYDVKM. CDR3 sequence reads: CASNLIPDRETQYF. Here the CDR3 DNA reads TGTGCCAGCAATTTAATCCCCGACAGGGAAACGCAGTATTTT.

J is TRBJ2-7 and V is TRBV2; 7 nucleotides line up with TRBD2. Trimming took 8 bases from V and 4 from J; bases not matched to a gene: 11. The CDR3 has 14 residues. Germline values: CDR1 SNHLY, CDR2 FYNNEI. CDR3 bases: TGTGCCAGCTTGGCGGGAGATCATAATTACGAGCAGTACTTC. It specifies CASLAGDHNYEQYF.

This chain links TRBV11-2 with TRBJ2-5; D uncertain. V shed 0 bases and J shed 10 bases, with 15 bases lying between them. This CDR3 region has 14 residues. Germline values: CDR1 SGHAT, CDR2 FQNNGV. The CDR3 loop is CASSLDQVVRIQYF. The DNA of the CDR3 is TGTGCCAGCAGCTTAGATCAGGTCGTGAGGATCCAGTACTTC.

Concerning this clonotype: Sequence at one end of the junction differs from germline and may be a read error. The chain employs TRBV7-3 and TRBJ1-1, with D unresolved. The CDR3 length is 13 residues. The germline V gene has CDR1 SGHTA and CDR2 FQGTGA. CDR3 protein: CASSTNENTEAFF. CDR3 coding DNA: TGTGCCAGCTCGACGAACGAGAACACTGAGGCTTTCTTT.

Points on this clonotype: A clone one base away is much larger, so this may be a read error. The chain uses TRBV28 and TRBJ2-1; 9 nucleotides align to TRBD2. The CDR3 consists of 16 residues. Germline V gene lookup returns CDR1 MDHEN and CDR2 SYDVKM. The CDR3 sequence is CVSSGGSGRRYNEQFF. CDR3 coding DNA: TGTGTCAGCAGTGGGGGGAGCGGGAGGCGTTACAATGAGCAGTTCTTC.

This clonotype was recorded at least ten times. Here the CDR3 DNA reads TGCAGCGCGCAGGACAGGGGGCGTGCCTCGGAGCAGTACTTC. Translated: CSAQDRGRASEQYF. The rearrangement links TRBV29-1 to TRBJ2-7; 11 positions agree with TRBD1. The V segment lost 7 bases and the J segment 7 bases; nucleotides outside the gene matches: 12. CDR3 length equals 14 residues. Germline CDR1 and CDR2: SQVTM and ANQGSEA.

A note on this clonotype: Sequence at one end of the junction differs from germline and may be a read error. The chain recombines TRBV7-9 with TRBJ2-7; D might be TRBD1 (6 bases). The CDR3 runs 17 residues. Germline assignment: CDR1 SEHNR and CDR2 FQNEAQ (reference sequence). The CDR3 DNA follows: TGTGCCAGCAGCTTAATTGACGGGACATCGAGCTCCTACGAGCGGTACTTC. Protein product: CASSLIDGTSSSYERYF.

The chain's CDR3 is CASRLQRTKKWDTQYF. Written as DNA, the CDR3 is TGTGCCAGCAGACTGCAGCGGACCAAGAAGTGGGATACGCAGTATTTT. The chain combines TRBV4-2 with TRBJ2-3, with D possibly matching TRBD2 (5 bases). The CDR3 has 16 amino acids. The germline CDR1 and CDR2 sequences are LGHNA and YNFKEQ. The ends were cut back, 6 bases at V and 6 bases at J, with 22 bases in the middle.

The CDR3 DNA sequence: TGTGCCAGCCCTGGAGCGGGAGGGCCGAATGAACGGTTCTTC. Protein product: CASPGAGGPNERFF. The rearrangement links TRBV6-1 to TRBJ2-1, with 10 nucleotides matching TRBD2. V lost 8 bases, J lost 15 bases, and 16 bases stayed unmatched. CDR3 size: 14 residues. Germline lookup yields CDR1 MNHNS and CDR2 SASEGT.

The CDR3 DNA reads as TGCAGCGGTTCGCGGGCACTTGGACTAGCGGGAGGCAATGAGCAGTTCTTC. Amino acid sequence: CSGSRALGLAGGNEQFF. This chain joins TRBV29-1 and TRBJ2-1, with 14 bases lining up with TRBD2. CDR3 length: 17 residues. Trimming at V came to 7 bases and at J to 6 bases, leaving 14 bases not matched to a gene. CDR1 and CDR2 (germline): SQVTM, ANQGSEA.